This T cell receptor beta chain was sequenced in a study of identical twins. TCRdb reanalysed the 5' RACE reads using MiXCR and keeps one entry per CDR3 protein. This table holds about 460,000 distinct CDR3 sequences, around 14% found once. CDR1 is DFQATT, CDR2 SNEGSKA, per germline (reference sequence). This CDR3 has 18 amino acids. As to this clonotype: One junction end does not reproduce the germline sequence, and a read error may be involved.

These records were also assigned to another study, of yellow fever vaccine responses in identical twins.

This chain uses TRBV20-1 with TRBJ2-1; 9 bases map to TRBD2. The TCR comes from a woman between 18 and 29 years old in good health. The sequenced sample consisted of CD4+ T cells sorted from blood. The CDR3 nucleotides read TGCTGTGCTAGGTCGTTCCTCGGGCTAGCGGGGCCCTACAATGAGCAGTTCTTC. Its translation: CCARSFLGLAGPYNEQFF.